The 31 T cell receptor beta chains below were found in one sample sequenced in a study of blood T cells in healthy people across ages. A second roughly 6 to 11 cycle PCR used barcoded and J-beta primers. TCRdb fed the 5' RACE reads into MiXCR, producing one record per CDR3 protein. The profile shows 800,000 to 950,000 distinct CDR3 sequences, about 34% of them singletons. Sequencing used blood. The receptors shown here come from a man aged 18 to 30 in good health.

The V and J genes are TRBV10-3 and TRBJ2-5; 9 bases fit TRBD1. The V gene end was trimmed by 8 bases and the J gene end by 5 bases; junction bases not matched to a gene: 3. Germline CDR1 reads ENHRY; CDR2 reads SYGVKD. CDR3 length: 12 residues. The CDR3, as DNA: TGTGCCATCGGGGGACAGGGTGAGACCCAGTACTTC. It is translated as CAIGGQGETQYF.

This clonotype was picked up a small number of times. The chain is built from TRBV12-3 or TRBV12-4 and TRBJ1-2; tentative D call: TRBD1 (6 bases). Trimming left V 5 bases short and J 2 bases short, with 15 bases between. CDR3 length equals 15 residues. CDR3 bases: TGTGCCAGCAGTCCCTGGACAGAGACCAACTATGGCTACACCTTC. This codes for CASSPWTETNYGYTF.

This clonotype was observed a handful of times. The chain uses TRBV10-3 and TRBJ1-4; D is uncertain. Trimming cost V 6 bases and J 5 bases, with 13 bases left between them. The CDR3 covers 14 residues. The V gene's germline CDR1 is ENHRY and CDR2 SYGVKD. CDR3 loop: CAISRKTPNEKLFF. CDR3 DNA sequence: TGTGCCATCAGCCGTAAGACTCCGAATGAAAAACTGTTTTTT.

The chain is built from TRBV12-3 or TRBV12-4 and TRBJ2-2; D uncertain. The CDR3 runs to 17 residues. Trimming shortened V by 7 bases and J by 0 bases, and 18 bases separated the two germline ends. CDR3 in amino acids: CASINPVGFTNTGELFF. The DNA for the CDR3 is TGTGCCAGCATTAATCCCGTGGGCTTCACGAACACCGGGGAGCTGTTTTTT.

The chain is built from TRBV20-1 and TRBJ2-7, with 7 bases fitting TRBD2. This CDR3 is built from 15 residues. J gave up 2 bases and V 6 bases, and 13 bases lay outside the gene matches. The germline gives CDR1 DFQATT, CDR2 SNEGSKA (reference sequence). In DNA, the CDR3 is TGCAGTGCCGCTACAGAGGAACTAGCGACCTACGAGCAGTACTTC. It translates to CSAATEELATYEQYF.

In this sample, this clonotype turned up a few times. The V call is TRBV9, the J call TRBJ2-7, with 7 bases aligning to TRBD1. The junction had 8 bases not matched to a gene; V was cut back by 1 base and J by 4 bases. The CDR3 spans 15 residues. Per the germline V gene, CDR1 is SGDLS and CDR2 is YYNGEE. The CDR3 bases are TGTGCCAGCAGCGTAAAGGCGACAGGGATTTACGAGCAGTACTTC. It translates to CASSVKATGIYEQYF.

The CDR3 coding sequence is TGTGCCAGTAGTATAGGGGGACTAGCGTCTCTCCACGGGTCGCAGTATTTT. Translating gives CASSIGGLASLHGSQYF. V gene TRBV19 combines with J gene TRBJ2-3; 10 bases line up with TRBD2. V gave up 1 base and J gave up 10 bases; unmatched junction bases: 14. The germline CDR1 and CDR2 sequences are LNHDA and SQIVND (reference sequence). This CDR3 region has 17 residues.

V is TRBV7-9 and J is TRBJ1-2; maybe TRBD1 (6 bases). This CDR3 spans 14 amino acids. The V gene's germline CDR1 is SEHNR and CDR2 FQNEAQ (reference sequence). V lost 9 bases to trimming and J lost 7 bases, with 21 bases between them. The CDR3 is CASPRPAGVPGYTF. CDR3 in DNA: TGTGCCAGTCCACGCCCCGCAGGGGTCCCTGGCTACACCTTC.

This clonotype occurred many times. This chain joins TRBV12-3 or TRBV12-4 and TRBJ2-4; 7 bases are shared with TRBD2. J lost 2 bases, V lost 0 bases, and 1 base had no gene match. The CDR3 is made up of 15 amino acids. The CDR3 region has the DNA TGTGCCAGCAGTTTAGCGGGGGGGACCAAAAACATTCAGTACTTC. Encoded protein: CASSLAGGTKNIQYF.

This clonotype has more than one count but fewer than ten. CDR3 bases: TGTGCCAGCAGCCCCGGGACAGACTCCAAAAACATTCAGTACTTC. It is translated as CASSPGTDSKNIQYF. V gene TRBV5-5 combines with J gene TRBJ2-4, with 7 bases that match TRBD1. Germline CDR1 SGHKS, CDR2 YYEKEE (reference sequence). This CDR3 region has 15 residues. V shed 4 bases and J 2 bases; nucleotides not matched to a gene: 6. Full variable domain (remainder filled in from reference TRBV5-5 and TRBJ2-4): DAGVTQSPTHLIKTRGQQVTLRCSPISGHKSVSWYQQVLGQGPQFIFQYYEKEERGRGNFPDRFSARQFPNYSSELNVNALLLGDSALYLCASSPGTDSKNIQYFGAGTRLSVL.

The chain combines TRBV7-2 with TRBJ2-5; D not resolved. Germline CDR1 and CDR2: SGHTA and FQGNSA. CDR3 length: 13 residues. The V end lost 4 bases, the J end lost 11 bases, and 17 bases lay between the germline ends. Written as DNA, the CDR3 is TGTGCCAGCAGCTGGGCGGCCTTTATGGAGCAGTACTTC. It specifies CASSWAAFMEQYF. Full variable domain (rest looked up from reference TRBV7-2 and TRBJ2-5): GAGVSQSPSNKVTEKGKDVELRCDPISGHTALYWYRQSLGQGLEFLIYFQGNSAPDKSGLPSDRFSAERTGGSVSTLTIQRTQQEDSAVYLCASSWAAFMEQYFGPGTRLLVL.

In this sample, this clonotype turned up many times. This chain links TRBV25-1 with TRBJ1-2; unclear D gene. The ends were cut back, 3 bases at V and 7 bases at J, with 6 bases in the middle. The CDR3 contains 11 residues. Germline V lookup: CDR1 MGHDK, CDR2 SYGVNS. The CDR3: CASSDGRGYTF. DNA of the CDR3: TGTGCCAGCAGTGACGGACGTGGCTACACCTTC.

Here the CDR3 reads CAITEDRAYYGYTF. The CDR3 nucleotides are TGTGCCATCACTGAAGACAGGGCCTACTATGGCTACACCTTC. The chain recombines TRBV10-3 with TRBJ1-2, with TRBD1 identical over 7 bases. Germline CDR1 is ENHRY and CDR2 is SYGVKD. The CDR3 contains 14 residues. The V gene end was trimmed by 7 bases and the J gene end by 3 bases; junction bases not matched to a gene: 8.

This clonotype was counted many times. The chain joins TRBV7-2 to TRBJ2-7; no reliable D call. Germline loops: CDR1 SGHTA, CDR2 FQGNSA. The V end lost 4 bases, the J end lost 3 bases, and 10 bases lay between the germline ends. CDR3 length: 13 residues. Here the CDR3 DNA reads TGTGCCAGCAGCTCAGGCACCGACTACGAGCAGTACTTC. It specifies CASSSGTDYEQYF. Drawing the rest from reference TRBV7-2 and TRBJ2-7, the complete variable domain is GAGVSQSPSNKVTEKGKDVELRCDPISGHTALYWYRQSLGQGLEFLIYFQGNSAPDKSGLPSDRFSAERTGGSVSTLTIQRTQQEDSAVYLCASSSGTDYEQYFGPGTRLTVT.

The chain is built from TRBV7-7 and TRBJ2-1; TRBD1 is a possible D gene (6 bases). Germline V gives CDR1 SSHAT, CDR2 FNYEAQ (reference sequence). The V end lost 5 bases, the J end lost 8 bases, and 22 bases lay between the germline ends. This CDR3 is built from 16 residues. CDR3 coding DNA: TGTGCCAGCAGCCTCGGGCTGGAACAGGGTAGTGATGAGCAGTTCTTC. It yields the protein CASSLGLEQGSDEQFF. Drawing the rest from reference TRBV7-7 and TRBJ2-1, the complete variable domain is GAGVSQSPRYKVTKRGQDVTLRCDPISSHATLYWYQQALGQGPEFLTYFNYEAQPDKSGLPSDRFSAERPEGSISTLTIQRTEQRDSAMYRCASSLGLEQGSDEQFFGPGTRLTVL.

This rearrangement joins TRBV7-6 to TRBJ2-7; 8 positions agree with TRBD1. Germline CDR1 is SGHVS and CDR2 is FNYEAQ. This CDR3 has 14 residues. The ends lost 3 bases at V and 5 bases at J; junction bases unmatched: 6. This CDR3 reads CASSLTGVRNEQYF. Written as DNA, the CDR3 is TGTGCCAGCAGCTTGACAGGGGTTCGGAACGAGCAGTACTTC.

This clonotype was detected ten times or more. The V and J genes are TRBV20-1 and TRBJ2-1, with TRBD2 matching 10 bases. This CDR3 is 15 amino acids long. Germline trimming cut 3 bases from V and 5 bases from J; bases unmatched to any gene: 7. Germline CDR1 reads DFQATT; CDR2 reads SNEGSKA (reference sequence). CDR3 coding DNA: TGCAGTGCTAGCTTTAGCGGGGGGATACACAATGAGCAGTTCTTC. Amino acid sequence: CSASFSGGIHNEQFF.

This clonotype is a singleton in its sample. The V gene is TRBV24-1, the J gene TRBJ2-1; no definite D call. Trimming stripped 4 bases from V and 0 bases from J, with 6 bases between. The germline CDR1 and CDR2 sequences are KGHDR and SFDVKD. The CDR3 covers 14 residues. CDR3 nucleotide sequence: TGTGCCACCAGTGACCCAGGCTCCTACAATGAGCAGTTCTTC. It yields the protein CATSDPGSYNEQFF.

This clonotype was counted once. This CDR3 reads CASSLDRAAGARYYGYTF. For the CDR3, the DNA is TGTGCCAGCAGCTTAGATAGGGCGGCAGGGGCACGATACTATGGCTACACCTTC. This sequence joins TRBV11-2 and TRBJ1-2; perhaps TRBD1 as D (6 bases). CDR1 and CDR2 (germline): SGHAT, FQNNGV. This CDR3 is built from 18 residues. V was cut by 0 bases and J by 3 bases, with 20 bases left in between.

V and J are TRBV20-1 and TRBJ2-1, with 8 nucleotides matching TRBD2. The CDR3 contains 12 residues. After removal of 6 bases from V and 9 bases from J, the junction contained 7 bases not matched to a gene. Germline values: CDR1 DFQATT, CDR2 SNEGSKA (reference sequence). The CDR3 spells CSAPGLVVEQFF. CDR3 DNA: TGCAGTGCCCCGGGACTAGTGGTTGAGCAGTTCTTC.

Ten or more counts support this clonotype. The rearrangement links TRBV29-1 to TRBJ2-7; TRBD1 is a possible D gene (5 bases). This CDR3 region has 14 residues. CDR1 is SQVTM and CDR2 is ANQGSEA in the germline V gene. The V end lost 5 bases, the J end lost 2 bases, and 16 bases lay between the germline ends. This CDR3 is CSVFTPTGTYEQYF. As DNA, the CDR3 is TGCAGCGTTTTTACCCCCACAGGTACCTACGAGCAGTACTTC.

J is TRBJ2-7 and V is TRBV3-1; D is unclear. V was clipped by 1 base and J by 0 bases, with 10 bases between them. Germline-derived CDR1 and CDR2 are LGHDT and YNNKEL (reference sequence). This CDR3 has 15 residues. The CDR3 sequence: CASSQGRGISYEQYF. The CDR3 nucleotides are TGTGCCAGCAGCCAAGGAAGAGGTATCTCCTACGAGCAGTACTTC.

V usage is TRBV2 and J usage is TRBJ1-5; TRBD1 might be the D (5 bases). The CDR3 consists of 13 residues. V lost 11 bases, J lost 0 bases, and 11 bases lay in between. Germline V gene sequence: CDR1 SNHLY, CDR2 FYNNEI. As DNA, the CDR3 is TGTGCCGGCACGACAGTTAGCAATCAGCCCCAGCATTTT. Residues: CAGTTVSNQPQHF.

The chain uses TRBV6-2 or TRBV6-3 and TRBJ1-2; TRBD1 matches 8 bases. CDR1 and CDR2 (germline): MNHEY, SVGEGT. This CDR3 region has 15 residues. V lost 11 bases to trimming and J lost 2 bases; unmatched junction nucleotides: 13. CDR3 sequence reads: CAGRRQGLSNYGYTF. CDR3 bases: TGTGCCGGCCGAAGACAGGGGTTAAGCAACTATGGCTACACCTTC.

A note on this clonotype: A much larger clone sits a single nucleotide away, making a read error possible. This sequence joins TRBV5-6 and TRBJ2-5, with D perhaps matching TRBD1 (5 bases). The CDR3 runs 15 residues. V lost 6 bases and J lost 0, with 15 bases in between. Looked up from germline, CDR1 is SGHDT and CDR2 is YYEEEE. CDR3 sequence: CASTPEPDNQETQYF. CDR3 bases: TGTGCCAGCACCCCCGAACCGGACAACCAAGAGACCCAGTACTTC.

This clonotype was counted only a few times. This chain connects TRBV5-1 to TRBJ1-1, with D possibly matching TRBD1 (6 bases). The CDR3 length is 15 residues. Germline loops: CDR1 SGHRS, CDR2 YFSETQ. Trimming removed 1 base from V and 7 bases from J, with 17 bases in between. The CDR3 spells CASSLNGGREFEAFF. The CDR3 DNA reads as TGCGCCAGCAGCTTGAATGGGGGGCGGGAGTTTGAAGCTTTCTTT.

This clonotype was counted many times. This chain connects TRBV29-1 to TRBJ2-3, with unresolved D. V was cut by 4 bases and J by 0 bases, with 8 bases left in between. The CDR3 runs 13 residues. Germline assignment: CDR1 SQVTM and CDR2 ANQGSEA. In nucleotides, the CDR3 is TGCAGCGTTGTTAGGCCTAGCACAGATACGCAGTATTTT. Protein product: CSVVRPSTDTQYF.

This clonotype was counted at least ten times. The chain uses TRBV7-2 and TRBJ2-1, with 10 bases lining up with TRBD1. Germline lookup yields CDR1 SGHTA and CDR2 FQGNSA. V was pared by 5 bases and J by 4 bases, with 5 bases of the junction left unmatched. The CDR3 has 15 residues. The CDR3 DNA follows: TGTGCCAGCAGCCCTCGGGACAGGGGATACAATGAGCAGTTCTTC. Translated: CASSPRDRGYNEQFF.

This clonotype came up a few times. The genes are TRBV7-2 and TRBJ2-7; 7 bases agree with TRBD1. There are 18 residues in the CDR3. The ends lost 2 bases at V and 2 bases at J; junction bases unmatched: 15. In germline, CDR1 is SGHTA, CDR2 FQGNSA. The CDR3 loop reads CASSLSHSGRGTPYEQYF. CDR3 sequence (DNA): TGTGCCAGCAGCTTATCTCACTCGGGCAGGGGGACCCCCTACGAGCAGTACTTC.

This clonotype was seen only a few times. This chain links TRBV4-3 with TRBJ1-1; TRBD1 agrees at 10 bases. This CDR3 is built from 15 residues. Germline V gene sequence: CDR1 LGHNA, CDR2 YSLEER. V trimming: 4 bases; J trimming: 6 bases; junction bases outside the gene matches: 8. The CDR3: CASSPDRGYLAEAFF. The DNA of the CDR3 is TGCGCCAGCAGCCCGGACAGGGGGTACCTCGCTGAAGCTTTCTTT.

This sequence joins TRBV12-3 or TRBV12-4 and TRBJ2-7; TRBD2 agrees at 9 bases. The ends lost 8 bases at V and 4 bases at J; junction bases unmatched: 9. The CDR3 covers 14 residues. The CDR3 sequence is CASGLASGAYEQYF. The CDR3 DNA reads TGTGCCAGCGGCCTTGCTAGCGGGGCATACGAGCAGTACTTC.